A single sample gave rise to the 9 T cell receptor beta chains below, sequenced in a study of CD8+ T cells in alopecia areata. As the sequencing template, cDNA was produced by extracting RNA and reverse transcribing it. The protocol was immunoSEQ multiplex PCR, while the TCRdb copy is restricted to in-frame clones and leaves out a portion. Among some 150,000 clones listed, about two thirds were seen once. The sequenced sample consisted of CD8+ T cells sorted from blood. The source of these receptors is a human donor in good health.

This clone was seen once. The CDR3 DNA is TGTGCCAGCAGCTTAGCGCGAGGGCGAGGGCAGCCCCAGCATTTT. It specifies CASSLARGRGQPQHF. The chain carries TRBV7-8 and TRBJ1-5, with unresolved D. The length of the CDR3 is 15 residues. Germline CDR1 is SGHVS and CDR2 is FQNEAQ. V dropped 0 bases and J dropped 7 bases, with 13 bases sitting between them.

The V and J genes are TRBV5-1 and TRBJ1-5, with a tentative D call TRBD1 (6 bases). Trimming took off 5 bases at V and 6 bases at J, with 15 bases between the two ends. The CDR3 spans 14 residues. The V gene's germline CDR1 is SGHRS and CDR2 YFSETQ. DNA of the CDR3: TGCGCCAGCAGTGTTGGGGGGGCTCGTCAGCCCCAGCATTTT. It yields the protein CASSVGGARQPQHF.

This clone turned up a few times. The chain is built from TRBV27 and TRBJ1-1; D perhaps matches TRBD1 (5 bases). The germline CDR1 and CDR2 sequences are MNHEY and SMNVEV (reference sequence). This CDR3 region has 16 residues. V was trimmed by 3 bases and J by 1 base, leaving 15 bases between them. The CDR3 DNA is TGTGCCAGCAGTTTCGTTACCCAGGGAGGGAACACTGAAGCTTTCTTT. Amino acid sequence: CASSFVTQGGNTEAFF.

DNA of the CDR3: TGTGCCAGCAGTCCGGACAGGGGGAATGAGCAGTTCTTC. Its protein product is CASSPDRGNEQFF. J is TRBJ2-1 and V is TRBV2; 10 bases agree with TRBD1. The CDR3 runs to 13 residues. Trimming took 5 bases from V and 7 from J; bases not matched to a gene: 2. Germline lookup yields CDR1 SNHLY and CDR2 FYNNEI.

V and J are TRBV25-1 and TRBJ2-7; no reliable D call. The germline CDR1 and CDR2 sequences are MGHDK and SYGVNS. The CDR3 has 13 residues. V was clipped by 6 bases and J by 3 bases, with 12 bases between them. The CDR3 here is CASSLSGDYEQYF. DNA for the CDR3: TGTGCCAGCAGCCTATCCGGAGACTACGAGCAGTACTTC.

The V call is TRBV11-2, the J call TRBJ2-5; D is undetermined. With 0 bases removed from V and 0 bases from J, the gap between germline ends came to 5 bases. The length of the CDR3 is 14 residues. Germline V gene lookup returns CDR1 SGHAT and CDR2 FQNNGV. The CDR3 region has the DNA TGTGCCAGCAGCTTAGATCCGTACCAAGAGACCCAGTACTTC. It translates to CASSLDPYQETQYF.

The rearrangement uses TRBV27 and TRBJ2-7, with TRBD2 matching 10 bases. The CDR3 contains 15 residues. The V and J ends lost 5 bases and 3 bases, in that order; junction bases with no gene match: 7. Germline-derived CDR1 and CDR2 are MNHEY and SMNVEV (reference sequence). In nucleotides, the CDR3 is TGTGCCAGCAGTCTAACTAGCGGGACCGTCTACGAGCAGTACTTC. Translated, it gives CASSLTSGTVYEQYF.

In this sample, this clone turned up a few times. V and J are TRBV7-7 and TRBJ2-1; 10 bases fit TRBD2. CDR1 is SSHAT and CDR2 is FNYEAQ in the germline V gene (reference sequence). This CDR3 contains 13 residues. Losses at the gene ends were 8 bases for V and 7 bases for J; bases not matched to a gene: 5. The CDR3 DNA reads TGTGCCAGCTCACTAGCGGGAAGGAATGAGCAGTTCTTC. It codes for CASSLAGRNEQFF.

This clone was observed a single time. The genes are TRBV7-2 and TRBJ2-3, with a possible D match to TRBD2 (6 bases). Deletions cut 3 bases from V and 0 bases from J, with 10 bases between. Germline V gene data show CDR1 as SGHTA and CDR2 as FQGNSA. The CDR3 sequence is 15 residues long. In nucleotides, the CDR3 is TGTGCCAGCAGCTTGGACGGGACTAGCACAGATACGCAGTATTTT. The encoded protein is CASSLDGTSTDTQYF.